This entry features one T cell receptor (beta chain) sequence. Its antigen remains unknown. The CDR3 covers 11 residues. The V gene's germline CDR1 is DFQATT and CDR2 SNEGSKA (reference sequence). Trimming shortened V by 6 bases and J by 10 bases, and 13 bases separated the two germline ends. The stimulus was lysate of CMV-infected fibroblasts, about 11 ug/mL. Memory cells lacking CD40L and CD69 with high CD45RO were sorted. CD8+ T cells were removed from PBMCs prior to stimulation. The sample belongs to a study of persistence of HIV-infected CD4 T cells. Study at large: Isolated cells were CMV- and HIV-1 Gag-responding CD4+ T cells.

This was the immunoSEQ version 4 assay in survey mode. Genomic DNA was diluted to 10 ng/uL, up to 1 ug per sample. Clones were sequenced by immunoSEQ multiplex PCR, and TCRdb holds only the in-frame ones, with some missing. The sample has 35,000 to 40,000 clones; 75% to 90% are singletons. The TCR was taken from an adult man with HIV who was CMV-seropositive. The sample consisted of CD4+ T cells sorted from PBMCs after approximately 20-hour stimulation, taken from a patient who received antiretroviral therapy. This rearrangement joins TRBV20-1 to TRBJ2-4; no clear D gene. The DNA for the CDR3 is TGCAGTGCGAATCCGGGTCCTATTCAGTACTTC. Translation gives CSANPGPIQYF.